What follows are 30 T cell receptor beta chains derived from one specimen sequenced in a study of cytomegalovirus exposure and HLA in healthy donors. The PCR made use of 60 Vbeta and 13 Jbeta primers. Sequencing used immunoSEQ multiplex PCR; TCRdb keeps in-frame clones, though not all of them. Its table lists around 130,000 clones. What was sequenced was PBMCs. The receptors come from a middle-aged woman in good health and CMV-seronegative.

The chain joins TRBV7-2 to TRBJ2-1; 9 nucleotides line up with TRBD2. Germline lookup yields CDR1 SGHTA and CDR2 FQGNSA. V shed 5 bases, J shed 9 bases, and the junction held 8 bases outside the gene matches. The CDR3 runs 14 residues. This chain's CDR3 is CASSPSGLAGEQFF. As DNA, the CDR3 is TGTGCCAGCAGCCCATCGGGACTAGCTGGTGAGCAGTTCTTC.

The CDR3 region has the DNA TGCAGCGTTGATAACAGGGAAACTGAAGCTTTCTTT. Encoded protein: CSVDNRETEAFF. The chain joins TRBV29-1 to TRBJ1-1, with a weak D call TRBD1 (6 bases). The CDR3 spans 12 residues. V shed 3 bases and J shed 5 bases, with 10 bases lying between them. The germline CDR1 and CDR2 sequences are SQVTM and ANQGSEA.

CDR3 bases: TGCGCCAGCAGCTCCCGGGACAGCTTGAGGAGCACAGATACGCAGTATTTT. It is translated as CASSSRDSLRSTDTQYF. The rearrangement uses TRBV4-1 and TRBJ2-3, with TRBD1 matching over 7 bases. The CDR3 extends over 17 amino acids. From germline, CDR1 is MGHRA and CDR2 YSYEKL. After removal of 5 bases from V and 0 bases from J, the junction contained 11 bases not matched to a gene.

Concerning this clone itself: An end of the junction differs from the germline gene, which may be a read error. V and J are TRBV28 and TRBJ2-2, with a possible D match to TRBD2 (5 bases). The CDR3 contains 14 residues. Germline-derived CDR1 and CDR2 are MDHEN and SYDVKM. CDR3 amino acids: CASSLPGNTRELFF. DNA for the CDR3: TGTGCCAGCAGTTTACCGGGGAACACCCGGGAGCTGTTTTTT.

The chain joins TRBV11-3 to TRBJ2-2, with D uncertain. This CDR3 region has 16 residues. Germline V gene lookup returns CDR1 SGHNT and CDR2 YENEEA. V gave up 5 bases and J gave up 2 bases, with 15 bases separating them. CDR3 protein: CASSPKTTVNTGELFF. The CDR3 DNA is TGTGCCAGCAGCCCCAAGACAACGGTTAACACCGGGGAGCTGTTTTTT.

The chain joins TRBV7-3 to TRBJ1-6; 7 nucleotides line up with TRBD1. With 2 bases clipped from V and 11 bases from J, the junction kept 9 bases outside the gene matches. The CDR3 extends over 15 amino acids. Per germline, CDR1 SGHTA and CDR2 FQGTGA. For the CDR3, the DNA is TGTGCCAGCAGCTTACGGACAGGAATAGGGGCACCCCTCCACTTT. It translates to CASSLRTGIGAPLHF.

V gene TRBV6-4 combines with J gene TRBJ2-1; tentative D call: TRBD1 (6 bases). Germline CDR1 and CDR2: MRHNA and SNTAGT. The CDR3 is 15 amino acids. The germline V and J ends were trimmed by 2 bases and 5 bases, with 13 bases remaining between them. As DNA, the CDR3 is TGTGCCAGCAGTGACCACGGGACACCCAACAATGAGCAGTTCTTC. Translating it yields CASSDHGTPNNEQFF.

The chain links TRBV7-2 to TRBJ1-2; D ambiguous. V lost 2 bases to trimming and J lost 4 bases, with 8 bases between them. The CDR3 sequence is 13 residues long. Germline CDR1 is SGHTA and CDR2 is FQGNSA. This CDR3 is CASSLSQFYGYTF. The CDR3 DNA is TGTGCCAGCAGCTTATCCCAGTTCTATGGCTACACCTTC.

The chain carries TRBV19 and TRBJ1-5; TRBD1 matches at 9 bases. Trimming removed 5 bases from V and 8 bases from J; junction bases left unmatched: 19. Per germline, CDR1 LNHDA and CDR2 SQIVND (reference sequence). The CDR3 runs 18 residues. In DNA form, the CDR3 reads TGTGCCAGTAGTCCGCGGGACAGGGTTCCTCTGAGGTCGGAGCCCCAGCATTTT. It specifies CASSPRDRVPLRSEPQHF.

The V call is TRBV2, the J call TRBJ1-1, with 9 positions matching TRBD1. The CDR3 covers 13 residues. Unmatched junction bases numbered 8, after V lost 5 bases and J lost 10 bases. Germline CDR1 SNHLY, CDR2 FYNNEI. This CDR3 reads CASSSGQGRGAFF. CDR3 DNA: TGTGCCAGCAGTTCCGGACAGGGGAGGGGAGCTTTCTTT.

The chain employs TRBV10-3 and TRBJ1-5, with D hard to call. Germline V gene lookup returns CDR1 ENHRY and CDR2 SYGVKD. This CDR3 is built from 12 residues. V was clipped by 3 bases and J by 3 bases, with 3 bases between them. This chain's CDR3 is CAISDSNQPQHF. CDR3 bases: TGTGCCATCAGTGACTCCAATCAGCCCCAGCATTTT.

CDR3 in DNA: TGTGCCAGCAGCTTCAGTGACAGGGGGTATGGCTACACCTTC. Its translation is CASSFSDRGYGYTF. V and J are TRBV5-6 and TRBJ1-2, with 9 bases aligning to TRBD1. Germline CDR1 and CDR2: SGHDT and YYEEEE. The V segment lost 2 bases and the J segment 5 bases; nucleotides outside the gene matches: 4. CDR3 length: 14 amino acids.

The chain links TRBV5-4 to TRBJ1-1; 7 bases map to TRBD1. Per the germline V gene, CDR1 is SGHNT and CDR2 is YYREEE (reference sequence). CDR3 size: 15 residues. After removal of 4 bases from V and 2 bases from J, the junction contained 8 bases not matched to a gene. CDR3: CASSVGTDANTEAFF. The DNA for the CDR3 is TGTGCCAGCAGCGTAGGGACAGATGCAAACACTGAAGCTTTCTTT.

V usage is TRBV5-1 and J usage is TRBJ1-2, with 8 bases matching TRBD1. The CDR3 is made up of 13 amino acids. Germline lookup yields CDR1 SGHRS and CDR2 YFSETQ. V was clipped by 6 bases and J by 4 bases; unmatched bases: 5. CDR3 DNA sequence: TGCGCCAGCAAGGCAGACAGGGGCTATGGCTACACCTTC. Protein product: CASKADRGYGYTF.

This chain connects TRBV2 to TRBJ1-2, with 12 nucleotides matching TRBD1. Germline V gene sequence: CDR1 SNHLY, CDR2 FYNNEI. The CDR3 covers 17 residues. The ends lost 9 bases at V and 0 bases at J; junction bases unmatched: 11. The CDR3 is CARSGTGGGKANYGYTF. DNA for the CDR3: TGTGCCAGATCCGGGACAGGGGGCGGGAAAGCTAACTATGGCTACACCTTC.

This sequence joins TRBV5-1 and TRBJ2-5, with D possibly being TRBD2 (5 bases). CDR3 size: 14 residues. V dropped 3 bases and J dropped 5 bases, with 14 bases sitting between them. The V gene's germline CDR1 is SGHRS and CDR2 YFSETQ. The CDR3 DNA reads TGCGCCAGCAGCTCAAACGGGGTCGGGGAGACCCAGTACTTC. Its protein is CASSSNGVGETQYF. Based on the CDR3 plus reference TRBV5-1 and TRBJ2-5, the full variable domain is KAGVTQTPRYLIKTRGQQVTLSCSPISGHRSVSWYQQTPGQGLQFLFEYFSETQRNKGNFPGRFSGRQFSNSRSEMNVSTLELGDSALYLCASSSNGVGETQYFGPGTRLLVL.

The J gene is TRBJ1-5, the V gene TRBV10-3, with D unclear. The length of the CDR3 is 14 residues. Looked up from germline, CDR1 is ENHRY and CDR2 is SYGVKD. With 3 bases removed from V and 4 bases from J, the gap between germline ends came to 10 bases. CDR3 amino acids: CAISDRVGNQPQHF. The CDR3 coding sequence is TGTGCCATCAGTGATCGGGTTGGGAATCAGCCCCAGCATTTT.

The chain recombines TRBV5-4 with TRBJ2-6; the match to TRBD1 covers 7 bases. Per germline, CDR1 SGHNT and CDR2 YYREEE (reference sequence). CDR3 length equals 18 residues. The ends lost 4 bases at V and 0 bases at J; junction bases unmatched: 10. As DNA, the CDR3 is TGTGCCAGCAGCCCAATGACAGGGTTGTCCTCTGGGGCCAACGTCCTGACTTTC. Translation gives CASSPMTGLSSGANVLTF.

V is TRBV15 and J is TRBJ1-1; TRBD1 agrees at 8 bases. The CDR3 covers 15 residues. V was pared by 3 bases and J by 1 base, with 4 bases of the junction left unmatched. Germline V lookup: CDR1 LNHNV, CDR2 YYDKDF (reference sequence). The CDR3 coding sequence is TGTGCCACCAGCAGGCGGACAGGGCCGAACACTGAAGCTTTCTTT. Translation: CATSRRTGPNTEAFF.

The chain links TRBV6-1 to TRBJ2-7, with TRBD2 as a possible D gene (7 bases). This CDR3 spans 16 amino acids. CDR1 MNHNS and CDR2 SASEGT come from the germline V gene. Trimming took 2 bases from V and 2 from J, leaving 16 bases between them. CDR3 loop: CASSESSRGGTYEQYF. CDR3 nucleotide sequence: TGTGCCAGCAGTGAAAGCTCTAGGGGGGGTACCTACGAGCAGTACTTC.

For this clone: The junction and the germline gene differ at one end; a read error may be behind it. The chain employs TRBV7-7 and TRBJ2-2; 8 bases fit TRBD1. Germline-derived CDR1 and CDR2 are SSHAT and FNYEAQ (reference sequence). The CDR3 length is 15 residues. The chain's CDR3 is CASSSTGVGTGELFF. CDR3 DNA sequence: TGTGCTAGCAGCTCGACAGGGGTTGGCACCGGGGAGCTGTTTTTT.

The chain employs TRBV25-1 and TRBJ1-2; maybe TRBD1 (5 bases). The CDR3 runs to 13 residues. Germline-derived CDR1 and CDR2 are MGHDK and SYGVNS. Trimming stripped 4 bases from V and 8 bases from J, with 14 bases between. The CDR3 loop reads CASSATGREGYTF. CDR3 DNA: TGTGCCAGCAGTGCCACAGGTCGGGAGGGCTACACCTTC.

This chain uses TRBV5-1 with TRBJ2-7, with 7 nucleotides matching TRBD2. The junction had 19 bases not matched to a gene; V was cut back by 4 bases and J by 3 bases. Germline V gene data show CDR1 as SGHRS and CDR2 as YFSETQ. The CDR3 covers 18 residues. The DNA for the CDR3 is TGCGCCAGCAGCAATCCACCTAGACTAGCTGAGCTGAACTACGAGCAGTACGTC. This translates into CASSNPPRLAELNYEQYV.

The CDR3 DNA sequence: TGCAGCGTGCCCGCGACTAGCGGGGGAATCAATGAGCAGTTCTTC. Protein product: CSVPATSGGINEQFF. V gene TRBV29-1 combines with J gene TRBJ2-1; 12 bases fit TRBD2. Germline values: CDR1 SQVTM, CDR2 ANQGSEA. This CDR3 has 15 residues. Germline trimming cut 6 bases from V and 6 bases from J; bases unmatched to any gene: 9.

V is TRBV7-2 and J is TRBJ1-5; D perhaps matches TRBD1 (5 bases). With 0 bases removed from V and 7 bases from J, the gap between germline ends came to 16 bases. Per the germline V gene, CDR1 is SGHTA and CDR2 is FQGNSA. This CDR3 is 16 amino acids long. In DNA form, the CDR3 reads TGTGCCAGCAGCTTAGCGGGGGGTTTTCAGCGGCAGCCCCAGCATTTT. Protein product: CASSLAGGFQRQPQHF.

The V call is TRBV7-3, the J call TRBJ2-7, with 7 bases that match TRBD2. The germline gives CDR1 SGHTA, CDR2 FQGTGA. The CDR3 is made up of 15 amino acids. Trimming took 5 bases from V and 7 from J; bases not matched to a gene: 14. The CDR3 nucleotides are TGTGCCAGCAGCCAGGGAGAGGCCGCCGGGAGGGAGCAGTACTTC. Its translation: CASSQGEAAGREQYF.

This chain links TRBV4-1 with TRBJ2-1, with 12 bases lining up with TRBD2. This CDR3 region has 17 residues. Unmatched junction bases numbered 6, after V lost 3 bases and J lost 3 bases. Germline V gives CDR1 MGHRA, CDR2 YSYEKL. This CDR3 reads CASSQASGGAVYNEQFF. CDR3 coding DNA: TGCGCCAGCAGCCAGGCTAGCGGGGGGGCCGTCTACAATGAGCAGTTCTTC.

V usage is TRBV15 and J usage is TRBJ1-2; 11 bases are a match to TRBD1. The trim removed 0 bases at V and 8 bases at J, leaving 5 bases unmatched. This CDR3 spans 15 amino acids. The germline gives CDR1 LNHNV, CDR2 YYDKDF (reference sequence). DNA for the CDR3: TGTGCCACCAGCAGAGATTCGGGACAGGGGGGAGGCTACACCTTC. The encoded protein is CATSRDSGQGGGYTF.

J is TRBJ2-1 and V is TRBV10-3, with 9 bases matching TRBD1. V lost 3 bases, J lost 5 bases, and 2 bases stayed unmatched. CDR3 length: 14 residues. Germline V CDR1 and CDR2: ENHRY, SYGVKD. The CDR3 DNA is TGTGCCATCAGTGAAGACAGGGGGGACAATGAGCAGTTCTTC. Translation: CAISEDRGDNEQFF.

This chain links TRBV6-4 with TRBJ2-3, with D perhaps matching TRBD1 (5 bases). V lost 0 bases and J 1 base, leaving 5 bases between the germline ends. CDR1 is MRHNA and CDR2 is SNTAGT in the germline V gene. This CDR3 spans 14 amino acids. The CDR3 DNA reads TGTGCCAGCAGTGACTCACAGGGCACAGATACGCAGTATTTT. Residues: CASSDSQGTDTQYF.